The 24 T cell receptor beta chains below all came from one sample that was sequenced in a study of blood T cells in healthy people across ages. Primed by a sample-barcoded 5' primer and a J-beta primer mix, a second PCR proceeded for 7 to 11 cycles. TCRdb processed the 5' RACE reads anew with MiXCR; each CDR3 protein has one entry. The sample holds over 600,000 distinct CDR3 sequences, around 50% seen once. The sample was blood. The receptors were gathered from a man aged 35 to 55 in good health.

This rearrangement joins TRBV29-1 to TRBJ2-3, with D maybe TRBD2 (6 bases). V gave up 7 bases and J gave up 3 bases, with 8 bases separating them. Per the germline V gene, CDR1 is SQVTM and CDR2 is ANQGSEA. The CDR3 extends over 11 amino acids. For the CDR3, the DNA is TGCAGCGGCCGGGAGACAGATACGCAGTATTTT. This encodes CSGRETDTQYF.

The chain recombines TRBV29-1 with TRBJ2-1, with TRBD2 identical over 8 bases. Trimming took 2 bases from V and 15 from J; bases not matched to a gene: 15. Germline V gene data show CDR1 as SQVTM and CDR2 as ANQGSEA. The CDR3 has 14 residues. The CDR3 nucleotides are TGCAGCGTTGAATCCGCGGGGGGCCTCCCCCTCTTGTTCTTC. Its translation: CSVESAGGLPLLFF.

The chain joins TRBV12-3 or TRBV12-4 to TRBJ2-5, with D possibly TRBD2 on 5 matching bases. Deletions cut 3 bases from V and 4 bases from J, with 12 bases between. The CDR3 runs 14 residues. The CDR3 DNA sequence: TGTGCCAGCAGTTTCCCTAGCCCGGGAGAGACCCAGTACTTC. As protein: CASSFPSPGETQYF.

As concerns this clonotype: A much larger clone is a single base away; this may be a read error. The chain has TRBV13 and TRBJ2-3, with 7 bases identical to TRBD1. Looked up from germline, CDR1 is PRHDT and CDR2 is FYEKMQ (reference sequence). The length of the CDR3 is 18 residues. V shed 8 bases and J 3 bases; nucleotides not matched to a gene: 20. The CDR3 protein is CASGGLPFLQGDTDTQYF. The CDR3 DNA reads TGTGCCAGCGGCGGTCTACCCTTCCTCCAGGGGGATACAGATACGCAGTATTTT.

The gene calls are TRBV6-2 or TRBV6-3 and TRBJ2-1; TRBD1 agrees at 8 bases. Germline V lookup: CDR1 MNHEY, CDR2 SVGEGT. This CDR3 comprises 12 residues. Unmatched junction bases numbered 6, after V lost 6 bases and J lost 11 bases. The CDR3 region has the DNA TGTGCCAGCAGCCCGGACAGGGTTAAGCAGTTCTTC. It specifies CASSPDRVKQFF.

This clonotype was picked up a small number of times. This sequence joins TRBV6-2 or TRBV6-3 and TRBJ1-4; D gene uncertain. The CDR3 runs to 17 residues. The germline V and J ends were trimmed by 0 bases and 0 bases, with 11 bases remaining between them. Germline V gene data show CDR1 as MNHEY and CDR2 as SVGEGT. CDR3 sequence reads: CASSYSSMVATNEKLFF. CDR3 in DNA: TGTGCCAGCAGTTACTCGTCGATGGTGGCAACTAATGAAAAACTGTTTTTT.

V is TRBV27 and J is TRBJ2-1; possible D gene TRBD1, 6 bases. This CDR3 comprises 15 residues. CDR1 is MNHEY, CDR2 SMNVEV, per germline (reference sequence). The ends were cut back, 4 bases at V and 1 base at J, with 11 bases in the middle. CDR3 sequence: CASSSTGFSYNEQFF. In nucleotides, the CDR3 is TGTGCCAGCAGTTCGACAGGCTTTTCCTACAATGAGCAGTTCTTC.

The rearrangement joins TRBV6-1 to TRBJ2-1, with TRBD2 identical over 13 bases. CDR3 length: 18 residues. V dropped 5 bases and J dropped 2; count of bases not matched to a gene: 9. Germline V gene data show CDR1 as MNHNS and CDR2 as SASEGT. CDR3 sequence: CASSRGLAGPSPYNEQFF. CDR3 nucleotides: TGTGCCAGCAGTAGGGGACTAGCGGGGCCCTCTCCCTACAATGAGCAGTTCTTC.

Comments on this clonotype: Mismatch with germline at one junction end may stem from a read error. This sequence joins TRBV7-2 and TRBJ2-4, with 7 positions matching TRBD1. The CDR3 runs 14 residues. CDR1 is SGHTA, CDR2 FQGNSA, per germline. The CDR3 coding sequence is TGTGCCAGCAGCGTAGCTGGGACAGTAAACATTCAGTACTTC. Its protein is CASSVAGTVNIQYF.

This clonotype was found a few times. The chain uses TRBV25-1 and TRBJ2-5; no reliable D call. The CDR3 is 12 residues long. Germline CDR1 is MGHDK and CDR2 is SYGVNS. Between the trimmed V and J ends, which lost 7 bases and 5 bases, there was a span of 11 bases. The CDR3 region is CASMEPDETQYF. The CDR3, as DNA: TGTGCCAGCATGGAACCGGACGAGACCCAGTACTTC.

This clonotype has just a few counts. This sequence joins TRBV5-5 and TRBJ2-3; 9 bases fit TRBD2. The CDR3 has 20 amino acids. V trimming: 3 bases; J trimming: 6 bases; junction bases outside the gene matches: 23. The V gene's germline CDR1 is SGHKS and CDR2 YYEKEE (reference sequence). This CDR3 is CASSYPGLAVPSLIRDTQYF. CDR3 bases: TGTGCCAGCAGCTATCCGGGACTAGCAGTGCCCTCACTCATACGGGATACGCAGTATTTT.

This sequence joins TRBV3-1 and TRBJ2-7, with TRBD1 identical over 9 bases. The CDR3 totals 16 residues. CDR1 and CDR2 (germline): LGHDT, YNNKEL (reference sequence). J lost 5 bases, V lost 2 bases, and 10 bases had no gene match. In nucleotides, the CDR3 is TGTGCCAGCAGCCAATACGGGACAGGGACTCTCCACGAGCAGTACTTC. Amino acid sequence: CASSQYGTGTLHEQYF.

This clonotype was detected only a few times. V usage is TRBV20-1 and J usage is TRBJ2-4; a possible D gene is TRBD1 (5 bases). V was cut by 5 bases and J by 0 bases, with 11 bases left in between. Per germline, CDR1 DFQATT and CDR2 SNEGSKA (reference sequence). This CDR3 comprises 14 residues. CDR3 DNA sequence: TGCAGTGCTGCCCCAGGGCTAGCCAAAAACATTCAGTACTTC. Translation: CSAAPGLAKNIQYF.

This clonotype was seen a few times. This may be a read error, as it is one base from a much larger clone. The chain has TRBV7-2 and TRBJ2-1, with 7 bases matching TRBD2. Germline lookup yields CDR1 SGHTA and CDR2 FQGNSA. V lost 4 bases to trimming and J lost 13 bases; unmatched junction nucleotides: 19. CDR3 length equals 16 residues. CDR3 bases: TGTGCCAGCAGCTCCCCCCGCGGGGGAGAACAAGAGACCCAGTTCTTC. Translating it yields CASSSPRGGEQETQFF.

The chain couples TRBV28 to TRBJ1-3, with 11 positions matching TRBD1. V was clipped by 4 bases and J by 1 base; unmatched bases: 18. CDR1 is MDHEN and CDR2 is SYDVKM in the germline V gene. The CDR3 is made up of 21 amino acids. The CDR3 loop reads CASSSIFPAGTGGSSGNTIYF. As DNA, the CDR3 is TGTGCCAGCAGTTCTATTTTCCCCGCCGGGACAGGGGGTTCATCTGGAAACACCATATATTTT.

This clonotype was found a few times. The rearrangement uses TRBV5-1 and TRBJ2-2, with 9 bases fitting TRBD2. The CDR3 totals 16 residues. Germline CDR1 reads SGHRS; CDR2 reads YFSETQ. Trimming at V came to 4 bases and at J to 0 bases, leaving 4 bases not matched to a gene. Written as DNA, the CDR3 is TGCGCCAGCAGCATACGACTAGCGGCGAACACCGGGGAGCTGTTTTTT. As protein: CASSIRLAANTGELFF. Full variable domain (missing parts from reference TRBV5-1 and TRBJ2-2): KAGVTQTPRYLIKTRGQQVTLSCSPISGHRSVSWYQQTPGQGLQFLFEYFSETQRNKGNFPGRFSGRQFSNSRSEMNVSTLELGDSALYLCASSIRLAANTGELFFGEGSRLTVL.

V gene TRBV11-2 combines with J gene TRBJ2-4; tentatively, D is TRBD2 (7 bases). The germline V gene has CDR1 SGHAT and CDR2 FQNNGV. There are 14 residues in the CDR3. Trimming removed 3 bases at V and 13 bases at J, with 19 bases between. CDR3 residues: CASSFQVGGHEQYF. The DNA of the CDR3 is TGTGCCAGCAGCTTCCAGGTCGGGGGGCATGAGCAGTACTTC.

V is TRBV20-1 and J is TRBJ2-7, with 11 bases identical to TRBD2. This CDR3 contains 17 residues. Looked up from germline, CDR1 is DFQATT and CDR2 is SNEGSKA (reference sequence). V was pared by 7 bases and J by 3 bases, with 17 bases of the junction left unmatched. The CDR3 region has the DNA TGCAGTGTCCTAGTCACCGGGACTAGCGGTAGGAACTACGAGCAGTACTTC. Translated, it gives CSVLVTGTSGRNYEQYF.

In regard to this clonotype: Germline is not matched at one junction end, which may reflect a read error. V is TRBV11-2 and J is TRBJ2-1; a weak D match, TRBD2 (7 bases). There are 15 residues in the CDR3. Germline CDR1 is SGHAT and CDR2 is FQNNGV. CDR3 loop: CARSLGGGRTNEQFF. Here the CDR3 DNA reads TGTGCCCGCAGCTTAGGCGGGGGCAGAACCAATGAGCAGTTCTTC.

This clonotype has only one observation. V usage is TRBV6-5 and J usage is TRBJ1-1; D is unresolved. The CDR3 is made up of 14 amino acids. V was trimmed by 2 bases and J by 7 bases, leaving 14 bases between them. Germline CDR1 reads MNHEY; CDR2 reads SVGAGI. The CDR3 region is CASSYGRPLGEAFF. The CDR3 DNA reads TGTGCCAGCAGTTACGGTAGGCCCCTGGGTGAAGCTTTCTTT.

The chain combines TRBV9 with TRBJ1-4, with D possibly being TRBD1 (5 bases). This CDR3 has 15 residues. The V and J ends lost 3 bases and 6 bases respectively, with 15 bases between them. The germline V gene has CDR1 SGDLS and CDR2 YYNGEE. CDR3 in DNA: TGTGCCAGCAGCGCCGACCGGGACGGCGATGAAAAACTGTTTTTT. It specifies CASSADRDGDEKLFF.

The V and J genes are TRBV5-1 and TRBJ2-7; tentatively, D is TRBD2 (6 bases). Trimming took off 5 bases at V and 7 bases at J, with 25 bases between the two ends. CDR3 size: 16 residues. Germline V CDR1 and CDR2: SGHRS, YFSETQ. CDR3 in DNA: TGCGCCAGCAGGACGGGACTCCTAGGCTCCTACAATGAGCAGTACTTC. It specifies CASRTGLLGSYNEQYF.

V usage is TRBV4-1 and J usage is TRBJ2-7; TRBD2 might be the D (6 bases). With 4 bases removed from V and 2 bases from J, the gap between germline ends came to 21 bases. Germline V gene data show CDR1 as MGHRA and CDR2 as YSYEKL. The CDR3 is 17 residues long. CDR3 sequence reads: CASSLSPSGRWAYEQYF. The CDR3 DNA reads TGCGCCAGCAGCCTAAGCCCCTCCGGGAGATGGGCCTACGAGCAGTACTTC.

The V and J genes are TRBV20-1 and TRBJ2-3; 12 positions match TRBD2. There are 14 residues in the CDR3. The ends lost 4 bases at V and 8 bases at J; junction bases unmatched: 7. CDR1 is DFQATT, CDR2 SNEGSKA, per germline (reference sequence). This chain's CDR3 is CSATGLAGYGTQYF. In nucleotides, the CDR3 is TGCAGTGCTACCGGACTAGCGGGATATGGTACGCAGTATTTT.